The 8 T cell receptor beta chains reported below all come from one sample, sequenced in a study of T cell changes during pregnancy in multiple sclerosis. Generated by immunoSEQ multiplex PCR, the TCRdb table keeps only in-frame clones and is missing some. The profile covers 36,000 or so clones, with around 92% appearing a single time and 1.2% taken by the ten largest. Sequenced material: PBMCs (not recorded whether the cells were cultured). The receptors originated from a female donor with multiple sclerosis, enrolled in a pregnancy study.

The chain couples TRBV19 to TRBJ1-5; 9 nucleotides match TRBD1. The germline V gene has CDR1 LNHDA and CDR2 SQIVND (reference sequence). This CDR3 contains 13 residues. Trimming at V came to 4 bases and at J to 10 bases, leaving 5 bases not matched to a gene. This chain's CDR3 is CASSRTGVEPQHF. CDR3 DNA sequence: TGTGCCAGTAGTAGGACAGGGGTGGAACCCCAGCATTTT. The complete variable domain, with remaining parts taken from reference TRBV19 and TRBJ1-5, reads DGGITQSPKYLFRKEGQNVTLSCEQNLNHDAMYWYRQDPGQGLRLIYYSQIVNDFQKGDIAEGYSVSREKKESFPLTVTSAQKNPTAFYLCASSRTGVEPQHFGDGTRLSIL.

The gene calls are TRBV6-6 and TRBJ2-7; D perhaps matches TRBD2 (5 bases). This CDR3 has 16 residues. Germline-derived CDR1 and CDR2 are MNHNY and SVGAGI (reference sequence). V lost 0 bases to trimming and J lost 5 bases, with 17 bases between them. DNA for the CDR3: TGTGCCAGCAGTTACTCAAGACTTCCTGTGAGGGACGAGCAGTACTTC. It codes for CASSYSRLPVRDEQYF.

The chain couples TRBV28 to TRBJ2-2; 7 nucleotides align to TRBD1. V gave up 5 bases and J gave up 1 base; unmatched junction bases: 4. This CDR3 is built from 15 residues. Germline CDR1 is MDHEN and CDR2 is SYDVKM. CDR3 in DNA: TGTGCCAGCAGTCCCTGGACAGGGAACACCGGGGAGCTGTTTTTT. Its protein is CASSPWTGNTGELFF.

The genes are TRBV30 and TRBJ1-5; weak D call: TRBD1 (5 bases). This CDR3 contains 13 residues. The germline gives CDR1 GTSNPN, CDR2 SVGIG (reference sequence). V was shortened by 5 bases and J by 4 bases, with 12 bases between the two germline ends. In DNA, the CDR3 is TGTGCCTGGGGAGACAGATTAAATCAGCCCCAGCATTTT. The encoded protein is CAWGDRLNQPQHF.

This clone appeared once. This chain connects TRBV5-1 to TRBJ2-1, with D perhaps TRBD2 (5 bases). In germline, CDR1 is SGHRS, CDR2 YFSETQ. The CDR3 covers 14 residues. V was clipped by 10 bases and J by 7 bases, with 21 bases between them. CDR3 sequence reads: CASRERGPWNEQFF. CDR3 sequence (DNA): TGCGCCTCAAGAGAGAGAGGGCCTTGGAATGAGCAGTTCTTC.

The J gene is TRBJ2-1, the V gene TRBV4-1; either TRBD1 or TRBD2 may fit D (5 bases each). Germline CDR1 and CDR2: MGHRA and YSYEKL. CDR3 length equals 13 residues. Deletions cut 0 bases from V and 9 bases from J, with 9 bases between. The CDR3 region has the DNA TGCGCCAGCAGCCAAGAGGGACGGAGTGAGCAGTTCTTC. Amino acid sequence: CASSQEGRSEQFF.

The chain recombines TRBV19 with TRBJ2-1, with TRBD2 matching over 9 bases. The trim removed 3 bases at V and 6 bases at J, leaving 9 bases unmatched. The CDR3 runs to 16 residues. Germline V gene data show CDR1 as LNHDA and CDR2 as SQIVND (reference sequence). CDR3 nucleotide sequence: TGTGCCAGTAGTATCACAGGCGGGAGGGCCGTCAATGAGCAGTTCTTC. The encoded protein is CASSITGGRAVNEQFF.

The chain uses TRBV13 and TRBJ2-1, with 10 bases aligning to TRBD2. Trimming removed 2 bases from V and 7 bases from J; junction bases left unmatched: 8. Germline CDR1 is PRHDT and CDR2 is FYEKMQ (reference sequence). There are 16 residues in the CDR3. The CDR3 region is CASSLKREGRNNEQFF. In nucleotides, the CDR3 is TGTGCCAGCAGCTTAAAGCGGGAGGGCCGAAATAATGAGCAGTTCTTC.